The 25 T cell receptor beta chains listed next were all sequenced from one sample in a study of technical replicates of blood from several donors. The repertoire was sequenced with immunoSEQ multiplex PCR; TCRdb's copy has only in-frame clones and lacks some. Here the sample spans tens of thousands of clones, 97% being singletons. Input material: T cells isolated from PBMCs. The receptors come from a human donor in good health.

The chain carries TRBV6-4 and TRBJ2-1, with 14 bases that match TRBD2. CDR3 length: 15 residues. Germline CDR1 is MRHNA and CDR2 is SNTAGT. V lost 4 bases and J lost 6; bases outside the gene matches: 2. As DNA, the CDR3 is TGTGCCAGCAGTGCCGGGACTAGCGGGAGCAATGAGCAGTTCTTC. It translates to CASSAGTSGSNEQFF.

V gene TRBV11-2 combines with J gene TRBJ2-1, with unresolved D. Trimming pared 4 bases from V and 7 bases from J, leaving 8 bases between. The germline V gene has CDR1 SGHAT and CDR2 FQNNGV. The CDR3 extends over 12 amino acids. CDR3 sequence (DNA): TGTGCCAGCAGCTACGGCAGGAATGAGCAGTTCTTC. Amino acid sequence: CASSYGRNEQFF.

The genes are TRBV10-2 and TRBJ2-1; the D gene is possibly TRBD1 (6 bases). V was trimmed by 8 bases and J by 0 bases, leaving 11 bases between them. CDR1 WSHSY and CDR2 SAAADI come from the germline V gene. The CDR3 has 14 residues. The CDR3 region is CASSRGGSYNEQFF. CDR3 coding DNA: TGCGCCAGCTCCAGGGGTGGCTCCTACAATGAGCAGTTCTTC.

The chain has TRBV10-1 and TRBJ2-7; 7 nucleotides agree with TRBD2. Germline V gives CDR1 WNHNN, CDR2 SYGVQD (reference sequence). V lost 8 bases and J lost 4; bases outside the gene matches: 14. The CDR3 is made up of 15 amino acids. The CDR3 loop reads CASYPPGLMCYEQYF. The DNA for the CDR3 is TGCGCCAGCTACCCCCCGGGACTAATGTGTTACGAGCAGTACTTC.

The gene calls are TRBV7-9 and TRBJ2-1; 7 bases line up with TRBD1. V shed 5 bases and J 7 bases; nucleotides not matched to a gene: 5. CDR1 and CDR2 from the germline V gene are SEHNR and FQNEAQ (reference sequence). The CDR3 has 13 residues. The CDR3 bases are TGTGCCAGCAGCATACAGGGGATGAATGAGCAGTTCTTC. Its translation is CASSIQGMNEQFF.

The rearrangement uses TRBV2 and TRBJ2-5; TRBD2 might be the D (6 bases). V gave up 8 bases and J gave up 4 bases, with 14 bases separating them. This CDR3 spans 13 amino acids. Germline V lookup: CDR1 SNHLY, CDR2 FYNNEI. CDR3 protein: CASPAGGLETQYF. DNA for the CDR3: TGTGCCAGCCCCGCTGGGGGACTAGAGACCCAGTACTTC.

The rearrangement links TRBV6-1 to TRBJ2-3; TRBD2 matches at 10 bases. Germline CDR1 is MNHNS and CDR2 is SASEGT. The CDR3 is 16 residues long. V dropped 4 bases and J dropped 4; count of bases not matched to a gene: 8. Here the CDR3 DNA reads TGTGCCAGCAGTGCTACTAGCGGGATTGGGGCAGATACGCAGTATTTT. Protein: CASSATSGIGADTQYF.

The chain employs TRBV5-1 and TRBJ2-7; 10 nucleotides line up with TRBD2. CDR1 and CDR2 from the germline V gene are SGHRS and YFSETQ. This CDR3 region has 15 residues. V lost 1 base and J lost 5; bases outside the gene matches: 6. The CDR3 DNA reads as TGCGCCAGCAGCTTGCCAGCGGGAGGGCCCGACGAGCAGTACTTC. This sequence encodes CASSLPAGGPDEQYF.

The J gene is TRBJ2-7, the V gene TRBV2; D is uncertain. Deletions cut 5 bases from V and 3 bases from J, with 5 bases between. Germline values: CDR1 SNHLY, CDR2 FYNNEI. The length of the CDR3 is 11 residues. CDR3 sequence (DNA): TGTGCCAGCAGTCAGTACTACGAGCAGTACTTC. This translates into CASSQYYEQYF.

The chain joins TRBV11-2 to TRBJ2-2; D unresolved. The CDR3 is 13 residues long. V was trimmed by 4 bases and J by 3 bases, leaving 6 bases between them. Per the germline V gene, CDR1 is SGHAT and CDR2 is FQNNGV. CDR3 bases: TGTGCCAGCAGCTCCACAGACACCGGGGAGCTGTTTTTT. This sequence encodes CASSSTDTGELFF.

The CDR3 here is CAWRGTSGSSYNEQFF. The CDR3, as DNA: TGTGCCTGGAGGGGGACTAGCGGGAGCTCCTACAATGAGCAGTTCTTC. This chain uses TRBV30 with TRBJ2-1; TRBD2 aligns across 14 bases. The V gene's germline CDR1 is GTSNPN and CDR2 SVGIG (reference sequence). CDR3 size: 16 residues. The V gene end was trimmed by 3 bases and the J gene end by 0 bases; junction bases not matched to a gene: 1.

The genes are TRBV9 and TRBJ2-1; 7 bases fit TRBD2. Germline V gene lookup returns CDR1 SGDLS and CDR2 YYNGEE. The CDR3 is 17 residues long. Unmatched junction bases numbered 6, after V lost 0 bases and J lost 0 bases. CDR3 residues: CASSVDVGGSSYNEQFF. CDR3 nucleotide sequence: TGTGCCAGCAGCGTAGACGTGGGCGGGAGCTCCTACAATGAGCAGTTCTTC.

There are many counts of this clone. V and J are TRBV6-5 and TRBJ2-2; tentatively, D is TRBD1 (6 bases). Germline V gene sequence: CDR1 MNHEY, CDR2 SVGAGI. The V end lost 8 bases, the J end lost 3 bases, and 13 bases lay between the germline ends. The CDR3 runs 14 residues. CDR3 sequence: CASARGEDTGELFF. CDR3 coding DNA: TGTGCCAGCGCCAGGGGCGAAGACACCGGGGAGCTGTTTTTT.

The chain links TRBV7-7 to TRBJ2-5; tentative D call: TRBD2 (6 bases). Trimming removed 5 bases from V and 4 bases from J, with 14 bases in between. Germline V gene sequence: CDR1 SSHAT, CDR2 FNYEAQ (reference sequence). The length of the CDR3 is 14 residues. The CDR3 DNA reads as TGTGCCAGCAGCCTTCAGGAGGGCCGAGAGACCCAGTACTTC. It is translated as CASSLQEGRETQYF.

The rearrangement uses TRBV4-1 and TRBJ2-1; 14 nucleotides line up with TRBD2. The V and J ends lost 5 bases and 14 bases, in that order; junction bases with no gene match: 11. Germline V lookup: CDR1 MGHRA, CDR2 YSYEKL. The CDR3 sequence is 15 residues long. For the CDR3, the DNA is TGCGCCAGCAGCGACGGACTAGCGGGAGGTAAAAGGGAGTTCTTC. Amino acids: CASSDGLAGGKREFF.

The chain couples TRBV7-9 to TRBJ1-1; D is possibly TRBD1 (6 bases). The germline CDR1 and CDR2 sequences are SEHNR and FQNEAQ (reference sequence). Trimming removed 7 bases at V and 3 bases at J, with 6 bases between. CDR3 size: 11 residues. The chain's CDR3 is CASKGDTEAFF. The CDR3, as DNA: TGTGCCAGCAAGGGGGACACTGAAGCTTTCTTT.

The chain uses TRBV7-2 and TRBJ2-7; 9 nucleotides agree with TRBD2. CDR1 SGHTA and CDR2 FQGNSA come from the germline V gene. V lost 0 bases and J lost 6; bases outside the gene matches: 3. The CDR3 totals 14 residues. The CDR3 sequence: CASSLALAGGEQYF. CDR3 coding DNA: TGTGCCAGCAGCTTAGCACTAGCGGGCGGCGAGCAGTACTTC.

The V call is TRBV14, the J call TRBJ2-3; possibly TRBD1 for D (5 bases). CDR1 is SGHDN and CDR2 is FVKESK in the germline V gene. This CDR3 is built from 16 residues. V was pared by 1 base and J by 2 bases, with 13 bases between. The CDR3 here is CASSQVEDTLTDTQYF. In DNA, the CDR3 is TGTGCCAGCAGCCAAGTTGAGGACACCCTCACAGATACGCAGTATTTT.

The chain is built from TRBV11-3 and TRBJ2-7, with 8 bases lining up with TRBD1. V lost 6 bases to trimming and J lost 0 bases; unmatched junction nucleotides: 1. Germline V gene lookup returns CDR1 SGHNT and CDR2 YENEEA. The CDR3 has 13 amino acids. CDR3 sequence: CASSDRGSYEQYF. The CDR3 DNA follows: TGTGCCAGCAGTGACAGGGGCTCCTACGAGCAGTACTTC.

The chain is built from TRBV29-1 and TRBJ2-2; no clear D. Per germline, CDR1 SQVTM and CDR2 ANQGSEA. V was cut by 5 bases and J by 2 bases, with 3 bases left in between. The CDR3 runs 11 residues. The CDR3 here is CSVLNTGELFF. The CDR3 DNA reads as TGCAGCGTTTTAAACACCGGGGAGCTGTTTTTT.

The chain recombines TRBV4-1 with TRBJ1-5; D gene ambiguous. V lost 1 base, J lost 3 bases, and 10 bases lay in between. The CDR3 has 15 amino acids. Looked up from germline, CDR1 is MGHRA and CDR2 is YSYEKL. The DNA of the CDR3 is TGCGCCAGCAGCCAAGCTGGGCAGGTCAATCAGCCCCAGCATTTT. Encoded protein: CASSQAGQVNQPQHF.

The count of this clone is one. The genes are TRBV30 and TRBJ2-7; 10 bases are a match to TRBD1. The V and J ends lost 5 bases and 3 bases, in that order; junction bases with no gene match: 10. Germline V gene lookup returns CDR1 GTSNPN and CDR2 SVGIG (reference sequence). The CDR3 has 15 amino acids. This CDR3 is CAWALRTGGSYEQYF. Written as DNA, the CDR3 is TGTGCCTGGGCCTTAAGGACAGGGGGTAGCTACGAGCAGTACTTC.

V and J are TRBV6-1 and TRBJ2-4; unclear D gene. The germline CDR1 and CDR2 sequences are MNHNS and SASEGT. Trimming removed 0 bases from V and 4 bases from J, with 13 bases in between. The CDR3 is 16 residues long. The CDR3 region is CASSEAAEPPKNIQYF. The CDR3 bases are TGTGCCAGCAGTGAAGCTGCAGAACCGCCAAAAAACATTCAGTACTTC.

This chain links TRBV10-3 with TRBJ1-2; no clear D. Trimming removed 10 bases from V and 1 base from J, with 16 bases in between. CDR1 is ENHRY and CDR2 is SYGVKD in the germline V gene. The CDR3 has 14 residues. The CDR3 here is CANRDGEFNYGYTF. DNA for the CDR3: TGTGCCAACCGAGACGGAGAATTTAACTATGGCTACACCTTC.

The J gene is TRBJ1-4, the V gene TRBV27, with no clear D. Germline V gene lookup returns CDR1 MNHEY and CDR2 SMNVEV (reference sequence). The ends were cut back, 4 bases at V and 0 bases at J, with 12 bases in the middle. The length of the CDR3 is 16 residues. CDR3 nucleotide sequence: TGTGCCAGCAGTTCACACCCCAATCCAACTAATGAAAAACTGTTTTTT. The encoded protein is CASSSHPNPTNEKLFF.